The 12 T cell receptor beta chains below all came from one sample that was sequenced in a study of T cell clonotyping in hematopoietic cell transplantation. TCRdb's copy holds only in-frame clones and misses some; the assay was immunoSEQ multiplex PCR. The table records 40,000 to 55,000 clones, 94% of them present only once. The specimen was peripheral blood mononuclear cells. The receptor set was obtained from a woman aged 45-59 years in good health. Some clones in this sample may be carry-over from other donors' samples.

The chain carries TRBV28 and TRBJ1-1; D remains unclear. The V gene lost 2 bases and the J gene lost 0 bases, with 10 bases spanning the gap. The germline V gene encodes CDR1 MDHEN and CDR2 SYDVKM. The CDR3 consists of 15 residues. The CDR3 DNA reads TGTGCCAGCAGTTTAAAAAGCGGGATGAACACTGAAGCTTTCTTT. Translating gives CASSLKSGMNTEAFF.

This rearrangement joins TRBV28 to TRBJ2-7, with 9 positions matching TRBD1. This CDR3 has 15 amino acids. The trim removed 6 bases at V and 5 bases at J, leaving 11 bases unmatched. CDR1 and CDR2 from the germline V gene are MDHEN and SYDVKM. CDR3 amino acids: CASSQGGTGFNEQYF. As DNA, the CDR3 is TGTGCCAGCAGCCAGGGAGGGACAGGGTTCAACGAGCAGTACTTC. Supplemented by reference TRBV28 and TRBJ2-7, the full variable domain reads DVKVTQSSRYLVKRTGEKVFLECVQDMDHENMFWYRQDPGLGLRLIYFSYDVKMKEKGDIPEGYSVSREKKERFSLILESASTNQTSMYLCASSQGGTGFNEQYFGPGTRLTVT.

A few counts support this clone. V gene TRBV19 combines with J gene TRBJ2-2; D is tentatively TRBD1 or TRBD2 (5 bases each). V lost 6 bases and J lost 3, with 11 bases in between. CDR3 length: 14 residues. Germline V gives CDR1 LNHDA, CDR2 SQIVND (reference sequence). In DNA, the CDR3 is TGTGCCAGTAGGGGGACCGAGTACACCGGGGAGCTGTTTTTT. Its translation: CASRGTEYTGELFF.

As DNA, the CDR3 is TGTGCCAGTAGTATAGATCATCGGGACTACGAGCAGTACTTC. This gives the protein CASSIDHRDYEQYF. The chain combines TRBV19 with TRBJ2-7; D might be TRBD2 (5 bases). Trimming took 0 bases from V and 3 from J, leaving 9 bases between them. The germline V gene has CDR1 LNHDA and CDR2 SQIVND (reference sequence). CDR3 length equals 14 residues.

The chain joins TRBV4-3 to TRBJ1-2; D not resolved. CDR1 LGHNA and CDR2 YSLEER come from the germline V gene. Trimming took 0 bases from V and 7 from J, leaving 12 bases between them. The CDR3 is 14 amino acids. The CDR3 spells CASSQDKGSGGYTF. For the CDR3, the DNA is TGCGCCAGCAGCCAAGATAAAGGGTCCGGTGGCTACACCTTC.

The chain couples TRBV5-4 to TRBJ1-5; 8 bases are a match to TRBD1. CDR3 length: 15 amino acids. The germline V gene encodes CDR1 SGHNT and CDR2 YYREEE (reference sequence). V was clipped by 2 bases and J by 5 bases; unmatched bases: 6. CDR3 in amino acids: CASSLDRGLHQPQHF. The DNA of the CDR3 is TGTGCCAGCAGCTTAGACAGGGGATTACATCAGCCCCAGCATTTT.

The chain is built from TRBV14 and TRBJ1-2; tentatively, D is TRBD1 (5 bases). The CDR3 totals 13 residues. Germline V gives CDR1 SGHDN, CDR2 FVKESK. Trimming took 3 bases from V and 8 from J, leaving 13 bases between them. The chain's CDR3 is CASSHDSPEGYTF. The CDR3 bases are TGTGCCAGCAGCCATGACAGCCCCGAGGGCTACACCTTC.

The V and J genes are TRBV4-3 and TRBJ2-7, with a possible D match to TRBD1 (6 bases). This CDR3 region has 13 residues. The germline V and J ends were trimmed by 4 bases and 6 bases, with 13 bases remaining between them. The V gene's germline CDR1 is LGHNA and CDR2 YSLEER. CDR3 bases: TGCGCCAGCAGCCGCCAACAGGGTACCGAGCAGTACTTC. Protein sequence: CASSRQQGTEQYF.

V is TRBV27 and J is TRBJ1-2; TRBD1 matches 9 bases. The germline V gene encodes CDR1 MNHEY and CDR2 SMNVEV (reference sequence). This CDR3 contains 14 residues. V shed 6 bases, J shed 8 bases, and the junction held 10 bases outside the gene matches. The CDR3 protein is CASRGTGGAYGYTF. CDR3 nucleotides: TGTGCCAGCAGGGGAACAGGGGGCGCTTACGGCTACACCTTC.

The genes are TRBV11-3 and TRBJ1-3; D ambiguous. The V gene lost 0 bases and the J gene lost 2 bases, with 5 bases spanning the gap. CDR1 is SGHNT and CDR2 is YENEEA in the germline V gene. CDR3 length: 14 amino acids. CDR3 sequence (DNA): TGTGCCAGCAGCTTAGATTTCGCTGGAAACACCATATATTTT. It codes for CASSLDFAGNTIYF.

This sequence joins TRBV28 and TRBJ1-4; D call uncertain. CDR3 length: 12 residues. Germline V CDR1 and CDR2: MDHEN, SYDVKM. This CDR3 reads CASTATNEKLFF. The DNA of the CDR3 is TGTGCATCAACAGCAACTAATGAAAAACTGTTTTTT. The variable domain in full, with the rest retrieved from reference TRBV28 and TRBJ1-4, is DVKVTQSSRYLVKRTGEKVFLECVQDMDHENMFWYRQDPGLGLRLIYFSYDVKMKEKGDIPEGYSVSREKKERFSLILESASTNQTSMYLCASTATNEKLFFGSGTQLSVL.

This sequence joins TRBV2 and TRBJ1-2, with a tentative D call TRBD1 (5 bases). The V end lost 10 bases, the J end lost 4 bases, and 19 bases lay between the germline ends. Germline values: CDR1 SNHLY, CDR2 FYNNEI. The CDR3 extends over 14 amino acids. CDR3 residues: CATSRVGESYGYTF. DNA for the CDR3: TGTGCCACCAGCAGGGTGGGAGAAAGCTATGGCTACACCTTC.